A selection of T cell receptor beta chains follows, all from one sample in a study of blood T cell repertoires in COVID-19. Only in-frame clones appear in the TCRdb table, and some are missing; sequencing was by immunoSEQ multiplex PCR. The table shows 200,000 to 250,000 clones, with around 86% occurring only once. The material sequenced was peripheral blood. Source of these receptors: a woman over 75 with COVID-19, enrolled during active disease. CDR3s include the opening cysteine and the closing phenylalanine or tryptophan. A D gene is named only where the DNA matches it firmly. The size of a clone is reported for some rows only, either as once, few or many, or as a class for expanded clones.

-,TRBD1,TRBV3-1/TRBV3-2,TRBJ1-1,CASSRGSGQGSFF,TGTGCCAGCAGCCGGGGGTCGGGACAGGGATCTTTCTTT
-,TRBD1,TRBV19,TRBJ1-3,CASRGQGMRGNTIYF,TGTGCCAGTAGGGGACAGGGAATGCGAGGAAACACCATATATTTT
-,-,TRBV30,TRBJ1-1,CAWSVGSGRAFF,TGTGCCTGGAGTGTGGGTTCGGGTAGAGCTTTCTTT
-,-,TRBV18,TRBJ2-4,CASSPQGGRDIQYF,TGTGCCAGCTCACCACAAGGGGGACGGGACATTCAGTACTTC
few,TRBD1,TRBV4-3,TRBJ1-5,CASSQEAGGGQPQHF,TGCGCCAGCAGCCAAGAGGCAGGGGGAGGTCAGCCCCAGCATTTT
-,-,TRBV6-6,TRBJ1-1,CASRQQGIVTEAFF,TGTGCCAGCAGGCAACAGGGTATCGTGACTGAAGCTTTCTTT
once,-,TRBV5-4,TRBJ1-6,CASSLRPRRRDSPLHF,TGTGCCAGCAGCTTGCGCCCTCGAAGGAGGGATTCACCCCTCCACTTT
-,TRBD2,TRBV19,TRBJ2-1,CASKSSGGARHEQFF,TGTGCCAGTAAGTCTAGCGGGGGGGCCCGCCATGAGCAGTTCTTC
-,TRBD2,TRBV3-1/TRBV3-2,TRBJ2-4,CASSQGTSGGENIQYF,TGTGCCAGCAGCCAAGGAACTAGCGGGGGCGAGAACATTCAGTACTTC
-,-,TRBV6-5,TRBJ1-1,CASNPDIGYEAFF,TGTGCCAGCAATCCGGACATCGGGTATGAAGCTTTCTTT
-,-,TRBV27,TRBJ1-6,CATLQDFNSPLHF,TGTGCCACTTTACAGGATTTCAATTCACCCCTCCACTTT
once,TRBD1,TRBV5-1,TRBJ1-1,CASSADRGRGTEAFF,TGCGCCAGCAGCGCGGACAGGGGGCGAGGGACTGAAGCTTTCTTT
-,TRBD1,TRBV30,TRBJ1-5,CACSTGGTQPQHF,TGTGCCTGCTCGACAGGGGGCACTCAGCCCCAGCATTTT
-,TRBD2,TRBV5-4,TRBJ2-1,CASSLAYPGGNNEQFF,TGTGCCAGCAGCTTGGCCTACCCGGGAGGGAACAATGAGCAGTTCTTC
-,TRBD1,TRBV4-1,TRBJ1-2,CASSQGQGFLGYTF,TGCGCCAGCAGCCAAGGACAGGGCTTTCTCGGCTACACCTTC
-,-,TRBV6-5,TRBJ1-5,CASRAGRGQPQHF,TGTGCCAGCAGAGCAGGGAGGGGTCAGCCCCAGCATTTT
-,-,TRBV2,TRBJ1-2,CASSLDSPNYGYTF,TGTGCCAGCAGTTTAGACAGCCCTAACTATGGCTACACCTTC
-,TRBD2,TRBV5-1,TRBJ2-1,CASSLEGGRARQFF,TGCGCCAGCAGCTTGGAAGGCGGGAGGGCCCGACAGTTCTTC
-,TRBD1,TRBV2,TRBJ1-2,CASSGTGGSSGYTF,TGTGCCAGCAGTGGGACAGGGGGCTCTTCTGGCTACACCTTC
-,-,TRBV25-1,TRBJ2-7,CASSVLAGHEQYF,TGTGCCAGCAGTGTGCTAGCCGGCCACGAGCAGTACTTC
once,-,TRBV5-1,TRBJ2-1,CASSRGGTTNNEQFF,TGCGCCAGCAGCCGAGGCGGAACCACCAACAATGAGCAGTTCTTC
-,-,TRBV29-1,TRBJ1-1,CSVRRGNTEAFF,TGCAGCGTACGAAGGGGGAACACTGAAGCTTTCTTT
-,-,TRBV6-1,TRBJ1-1,CASSDSGGGRFAEAFF,TGTGCCAGCAGTGATTCGGGGGGCGGTCGGTTTGCTGAAGCTTTCTTT
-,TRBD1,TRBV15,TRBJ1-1,CATSSPGDRGFTEAFF,TGTGCCACCAGCAGTCCGGGGGACAGGGGGTTCACTGAAGCTTTCTTT
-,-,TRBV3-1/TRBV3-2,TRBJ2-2,CASSRQAAWNTGELFF,TGTGCCAGCAGCCGACAAGCAGCCTGGAACACCGGGGAGCTGTTTTTT
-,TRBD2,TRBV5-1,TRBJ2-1,CASSLASSGSPEQFF,TGCGCCAGCAGCTTGGCGTCTAGCGGGAGTCCTGAGCAGTTCTTC
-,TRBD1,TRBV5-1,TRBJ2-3,CASSFRGTGGTDTQYF,TGCGCCAGCAGCTTTCGCGGGACAGGGGGGACAGATACGCAGTATTTT
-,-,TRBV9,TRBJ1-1,CASRRRTYGLKAFF,TGTGCCAGCAGACGACGGACCTATGGACTAAAAGCTTTCTTT
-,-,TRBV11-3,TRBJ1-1,CASSPRVNTEAFF,TGTGCCAGCAGCCCACGGGTGAACACTGAAGCTTTCTTT
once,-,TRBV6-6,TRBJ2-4,CASSDGELAKNIQYF,TGTGCCAGCAGTGACGGGGAGTTAGCCAAAAACATTCAGTACTTC
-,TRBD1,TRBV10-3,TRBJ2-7,CAISGTDRSEQYF,TGTGCCATCAGCGGGACAGATAGGTCCGAGCAGTACTTC
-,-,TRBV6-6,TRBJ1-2,CASMLTAANYGYTF,TGTGCCAGCATGTTAACAGCCGCTAACTATGGCTACACCTTC
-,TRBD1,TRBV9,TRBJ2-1,CASSVGGSGQGIGGEQFF,TGTGCCAGCAGCGTAGGAGGATCGGGACAGGGTATTGGTGGTGAGCAGTTCTTC
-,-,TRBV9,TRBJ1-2,CASSPPGGGPLGYGYTF,TGTGCCAGCAGCCCCCCTGGTGGGGGCCCCCTAGGCTATGGCTACACCTTC
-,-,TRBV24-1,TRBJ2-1,CATYRGSYNEQFF,TGTGCCACCTACCGGGGGTCCTACAATGAGCAGTTCTTC
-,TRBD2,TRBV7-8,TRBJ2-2,CASTARPLAGDAITGELFF,TGTGCCAGCACCGCGAGACCGCTAGCGGGGGATGCGATCACCGGGGAGCTGTTTTTT
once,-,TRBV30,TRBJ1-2,CAWTQVEGGYTF,TGTGCCTGGACTCAGGTGGAGGGTGGCTACACCTTC
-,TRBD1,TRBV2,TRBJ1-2,CASRTGGYGYTF,TGTGCCAGCAGAACAGGGGGGTATGGCTACACCTTC
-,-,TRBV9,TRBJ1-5,CASSHQGRGAEPQHF,TGTGCCAGCAGCCATCAGGGGAGGGGCGCTGAGCCCCAGCATTTT
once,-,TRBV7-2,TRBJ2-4,CASRSSGSAKNIQYF,TGTGCCAGCAGGTCATCAGGTTCGGCCAAAAACATTCAGTACTTC
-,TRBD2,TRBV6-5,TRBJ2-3,CASISGLASDTQYF,TGTGCCAGCATATCAGGACTAGCTTCAGATACGCAGTATTTT
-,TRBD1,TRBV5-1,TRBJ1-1,CASSLTGGNTEAFF,TGCGCCAGCAGCTTAACAGGGGGGAACACTGAAGCTTTCTTT
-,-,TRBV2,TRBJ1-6,CAISNGVQPLHF,TGTGCCATTTCAAACGGAGTTCAACCCCTCCACTTT
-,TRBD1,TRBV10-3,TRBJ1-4,CAISQGAQANEKLFF,TGTGCCATCAGTCAGGGGGCGCAGGCTAATGAAAAACTGTTTTTT
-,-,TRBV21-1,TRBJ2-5,CASSIREAQYF,TGTGCCAGCAGCATTCGGGAGGCCCAGTACTTC
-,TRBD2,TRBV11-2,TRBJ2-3,CASSLNSARGVTDTQYF,TGTGCCAGCAGCTTAAATAGCGCGCGGGGGGTCACAGATACGCAGTATTTT
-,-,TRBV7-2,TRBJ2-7,CASSFENSYEQYF,TGTGCCAGCAGCTTCGAGAACTCCTACGAGCAGTACTTC
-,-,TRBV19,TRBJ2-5,CASSNRGGSRETQYF,TGTGCCAGTAGTAACCGCGGCGGAAGTCGAGAGACCCAGTACTTC
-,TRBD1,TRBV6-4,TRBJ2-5,CASSDSAGGIETQYF,TGTGCCAGCAGTGACTCGGCAGGGGGCATAGAGACCCAGTACTTC
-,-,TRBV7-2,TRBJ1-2,CASSLARDYGYTF,TGTGCCAGCAGCTTGGCCAGGGATTATGGCTACACCTTC
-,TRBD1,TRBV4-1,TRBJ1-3,CASSQLQGTGNTIYF,TGCGCCAGCAGCCAACTACAGGGGACTGGAAACACCATATATTTT
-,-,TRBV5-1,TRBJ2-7,CASSLVSSYEQYF,TGCGCCAGCAGCTTGGTTAGCTCCTACGAGCAGTACTTC
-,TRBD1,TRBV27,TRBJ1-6,CASRAPGQGDSPLHF,TGTGCCAGCAGGGCACCGGGACAGGGCGATTCACCCCTCCACTTT
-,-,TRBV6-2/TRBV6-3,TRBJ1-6,CASSYEGVSPLHF,TGTGCCAGCAGTTACGAGGGGGTCTCACCCCTCCACTTT
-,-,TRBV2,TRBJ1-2,CASRAQQGSSGYTF,TGTGCCAGCAGAGCCCAACAGGGCTCAAGCGGCTACACCTTC
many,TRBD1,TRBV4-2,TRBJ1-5,CASSQVTTTGDYSQPQHF,TGTGCCAGCAGCCAGGTAACGACAACAGGGGATTATAGTCAGCCCCAGCATTTT
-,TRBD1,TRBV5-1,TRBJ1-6,CASSSDGTGYSPLHF,TGCGCCAGCAGCTCGGACGGGACAGGGTATTCACCCCTCCACTTT